The entry below gives a single TCR beta chain sequence along with its context. The antigen is unknown. The data were obtained in a study of cytomegalovirus exposure and HLA in healthy donors. Study details: Ancestry clustering placed 81% of around 400 genotyped donors in the Caucasian-associated cluster.

The CDR3 length is 16 residues. Germline CDR1 reads SGHKS; CDR2 reads YYEKEE (reference sequence). Unmatched junction bases numbered 7, after V lost 5 bases and J lost 2 bases. General study findings and limits: Through in vitro validation, three CMV-associated chains were shown to be specific for CMV antigens. Earlier analysis yielded a pattern in which most TCR beta V segments were productive about 87% or about 30% of the time. The study had only CMV serostatus as immune exposure information.

Primers: 60 Vbeta forward and 13 Jbeta reverse. Generated by immunoSEQ multiplex PCR, the TCRdb table keeps only in-frame clones and is missing some. The sample carries approximately 100,000 clones, about nine tenths recorded once. The chain has TRBV5-5 and TRBJ1-5, with 10 bases lining up with TRBD1. The sequencing sample was made of PBMCs. This receptor was identified in a man in his thirties or forties in good health and CMV-seropositive. The CDR3 DNA reads as TGTGCCAGCAGTCTTACCGGGACAGGGGGCAATCAGCCCCAGCATTTT. This translates into CASSLTGTGGNQPQHF.